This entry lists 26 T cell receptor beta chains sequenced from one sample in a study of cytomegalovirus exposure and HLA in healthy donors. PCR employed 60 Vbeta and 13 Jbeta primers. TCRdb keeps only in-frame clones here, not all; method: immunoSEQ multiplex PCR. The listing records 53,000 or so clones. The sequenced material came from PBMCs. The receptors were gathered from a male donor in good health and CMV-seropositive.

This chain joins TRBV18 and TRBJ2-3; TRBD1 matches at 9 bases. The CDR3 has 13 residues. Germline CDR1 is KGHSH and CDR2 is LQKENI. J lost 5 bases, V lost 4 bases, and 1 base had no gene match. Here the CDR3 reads CASSQTGGDTQYF. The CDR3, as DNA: TGTGCCAGCTCACAGACAGGGGGAGATACGCAGTATTTT.

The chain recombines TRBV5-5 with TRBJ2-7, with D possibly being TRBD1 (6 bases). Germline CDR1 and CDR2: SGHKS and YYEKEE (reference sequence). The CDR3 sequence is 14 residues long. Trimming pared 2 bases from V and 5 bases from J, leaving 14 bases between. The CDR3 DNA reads TGTGCCAGCAGCTTTCAGGGGAGCTATGACGAGCAGTACTTC. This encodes CASSFQGSYDEQYF.

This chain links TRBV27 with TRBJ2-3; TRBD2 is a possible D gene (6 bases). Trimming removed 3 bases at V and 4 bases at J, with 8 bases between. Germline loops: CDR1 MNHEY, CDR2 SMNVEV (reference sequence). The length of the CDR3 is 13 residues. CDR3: CASSLLAADTQYF. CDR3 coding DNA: TGTGCCAGCAGTTTGTTAGCGGCAGATACGCAGTATTTT.

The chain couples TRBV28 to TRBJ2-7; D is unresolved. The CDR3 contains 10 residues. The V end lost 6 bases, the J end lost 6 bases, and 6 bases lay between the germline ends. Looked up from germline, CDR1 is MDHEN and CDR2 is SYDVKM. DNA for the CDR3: TGTGCCAGCAGCAACGGCGAGCAGTACTTC. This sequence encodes CASSNGEQYF.

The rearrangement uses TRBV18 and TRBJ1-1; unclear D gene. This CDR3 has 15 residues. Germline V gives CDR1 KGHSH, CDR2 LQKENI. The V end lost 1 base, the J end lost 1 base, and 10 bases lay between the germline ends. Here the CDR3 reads CASSPLLAENTEAFF. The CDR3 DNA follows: TGTGCCAGCTCACCACTTTTGGCAGAGAACACTGAAGCTTTCTTT. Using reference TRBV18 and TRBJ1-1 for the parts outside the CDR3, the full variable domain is NAGVMQNPRHLVRRRGQEARLRCSPMKGHSHVYWYRQLPEEGLKFMVYLQKENIIDESGMPKERFSAEFPKEGPSILRIQQVVRGDSAAYFCASSPLLAENTEAFFGQGTRLTVV.

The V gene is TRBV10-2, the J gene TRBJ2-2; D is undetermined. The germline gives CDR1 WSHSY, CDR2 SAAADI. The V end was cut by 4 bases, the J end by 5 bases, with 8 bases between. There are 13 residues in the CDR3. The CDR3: CASSVGRTGELFF. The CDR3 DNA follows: TGCGCCAGCAGTGTGGGCAGGACCGGGGAGCTGTTTTTT.

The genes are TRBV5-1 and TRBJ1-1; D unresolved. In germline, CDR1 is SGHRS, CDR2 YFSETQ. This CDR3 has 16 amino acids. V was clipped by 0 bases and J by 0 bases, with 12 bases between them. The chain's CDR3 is CASSLVAGELNTEAFF. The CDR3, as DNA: TGCGCCAGCAGCTTGGTTGCCGGGGAGTTGAACACTGAAGCTTTCTTT.

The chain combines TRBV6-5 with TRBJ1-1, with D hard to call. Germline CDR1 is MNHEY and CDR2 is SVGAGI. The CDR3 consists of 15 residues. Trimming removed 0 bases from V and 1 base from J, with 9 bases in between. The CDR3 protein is CASSYSAGGNTEAFF. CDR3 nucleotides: TGTGCCAGCAGTTACTCGGCGGGCGGGAACACTGAAGCTTTCTTT.

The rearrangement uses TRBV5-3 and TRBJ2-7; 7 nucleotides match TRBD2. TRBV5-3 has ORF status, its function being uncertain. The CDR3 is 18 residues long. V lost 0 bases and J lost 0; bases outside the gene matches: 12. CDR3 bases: TGTGCCAGAAGCTTGGGGGAACAGCGGGACCACTCCTCCTACGAGCAGTACTTC. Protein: CARSLGEQRDHSSYEQYF.

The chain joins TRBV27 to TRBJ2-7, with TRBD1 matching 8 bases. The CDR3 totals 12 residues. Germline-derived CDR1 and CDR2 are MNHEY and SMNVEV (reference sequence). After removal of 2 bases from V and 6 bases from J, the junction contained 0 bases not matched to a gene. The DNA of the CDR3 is TGTGCCAGCAGTTTAGGACAGGGCGAGCAGTACTTC. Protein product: CASSLGQGEQYF.

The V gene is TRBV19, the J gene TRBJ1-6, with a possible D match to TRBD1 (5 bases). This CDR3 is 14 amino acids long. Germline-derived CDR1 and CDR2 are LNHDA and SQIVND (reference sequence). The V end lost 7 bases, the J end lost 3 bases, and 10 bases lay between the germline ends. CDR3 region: CASNTGNYNSPLHF. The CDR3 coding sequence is TGTGCCAGTAATACAGGAAACTATAATTCACCCCTCCACTTT.

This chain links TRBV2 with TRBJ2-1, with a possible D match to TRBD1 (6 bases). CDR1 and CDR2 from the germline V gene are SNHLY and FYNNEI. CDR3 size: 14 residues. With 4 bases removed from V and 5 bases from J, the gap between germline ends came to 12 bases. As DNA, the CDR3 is TGTGCCAGCAGTGCGTCCCGGGACAACAATGAGCAGTTCTTC. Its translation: CASSASRDNNEQFF.

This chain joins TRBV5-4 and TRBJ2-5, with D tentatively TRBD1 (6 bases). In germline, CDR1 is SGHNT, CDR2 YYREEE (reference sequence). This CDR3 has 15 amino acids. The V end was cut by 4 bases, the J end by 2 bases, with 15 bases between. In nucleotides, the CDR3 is TGTGCCAGCAGCCCTCGGACAGCCCTTCAAGAGACCCAGTACTTC. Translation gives CASSPRTALQETQYF.

CDR3 sequence: CASSPGTGNTEAFF. For the CDR3, the DNA is TGTGCCAGCTCACCCGGGACAGGAAACACTGAAGCTTTCTTT. The chain is built from TRBV18 and TRBJ1-1, with 8 nucleotides matching TRBD1. Per the germline V gene, CDR1 is KGHSH and CDR2 is LQKENI. CDR3 length: 14 amino acids. The junction had 2 bases not matched to a gene; V was cut back by 3 bases and J by 2 bases.

The CDR3: CASSLMGRQETQYF. CDR3 nucleotides: TGTGCCAGCAGCTTAATGGGCAGGCAAGAGACCCAGTACTTC. The J gene is TRBJ2-5, the V gene TRBV13; D is undetermined. CDR1 and CDR2 (germline): PRHDT, FYEKMQ (reference sequence). The CDR3 contains 14 residues. V dropped 2 bases and J dropped 2 bases, with 9 bases sitting between them.

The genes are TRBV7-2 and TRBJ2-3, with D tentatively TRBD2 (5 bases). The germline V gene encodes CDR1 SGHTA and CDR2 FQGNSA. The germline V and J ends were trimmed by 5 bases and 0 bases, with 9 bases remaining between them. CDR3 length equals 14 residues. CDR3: CASSLRGSTDTQYF. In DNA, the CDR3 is TGTGCCAGCAGCCTTCGGGGAAGCACAGATACGCAGTATTTT.

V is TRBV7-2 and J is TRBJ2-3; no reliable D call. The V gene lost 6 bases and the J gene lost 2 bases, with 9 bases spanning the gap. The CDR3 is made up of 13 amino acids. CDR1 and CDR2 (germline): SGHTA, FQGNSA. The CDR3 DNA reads TGTGCCAGCAGACCATCTAACACAGATACGCAGTATTTT. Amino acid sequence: CASRPSNTDTQYF. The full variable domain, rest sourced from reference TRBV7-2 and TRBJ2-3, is GAGVSQSPSNKVTEKGKDVELRCDPISGHTALYWYRQSLGQGLEFLIYFQGNSAPDKSGLPSDRFSAERTGGSVSTLTIQRTQQEDSAVYLCASRPSNTDTQYFGPGTRLTVL.

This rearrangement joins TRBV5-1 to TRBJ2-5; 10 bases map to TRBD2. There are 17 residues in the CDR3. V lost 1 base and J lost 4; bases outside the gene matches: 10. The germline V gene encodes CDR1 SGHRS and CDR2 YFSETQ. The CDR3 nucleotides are TGCGCCAGCAGCTTGCAGGTCAGCGGGGGGGTTACAGAGACCCAGTACTTC. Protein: CASSLQVSGGVTETQYF.

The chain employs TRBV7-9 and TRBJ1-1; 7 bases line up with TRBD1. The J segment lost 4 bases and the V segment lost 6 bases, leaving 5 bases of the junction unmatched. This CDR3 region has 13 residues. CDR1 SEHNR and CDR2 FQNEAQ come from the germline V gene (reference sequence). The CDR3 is CASSPRTGTEAFF. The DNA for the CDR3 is TGTGCCAGCAGTCCGAGGACAGGCACTGAAGCTTTCTTT.

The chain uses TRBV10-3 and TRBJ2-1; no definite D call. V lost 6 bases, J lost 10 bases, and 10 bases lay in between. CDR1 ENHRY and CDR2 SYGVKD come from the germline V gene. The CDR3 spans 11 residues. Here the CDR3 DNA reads TGTGCCATCAGGGCAGATCGCGAGCAGTTCTTC. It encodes CAIRADREQFF.

CDR3 in amino acids: CASSEDRVWYTEAFF. The CDR3 DNA reads as TGTGCCAGCAGTGAAGACAGGGTATGGTACACTGAAGCTTTCTTT. The J gene is TRBJ1-1, the V gene TRBV2; maybe TRBD1 (6 bases). V was shortened by 1 base and J by 3 bases, with 12 bases between the two germline ends. CDR3 size: 15 residues. The germline CDR1 and CDR2 sequences are SNHLY and FYNNEI.

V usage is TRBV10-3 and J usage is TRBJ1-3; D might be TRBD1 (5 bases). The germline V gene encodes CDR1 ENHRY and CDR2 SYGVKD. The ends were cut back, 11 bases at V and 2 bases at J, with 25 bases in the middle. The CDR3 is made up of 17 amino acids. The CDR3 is CASGGGAGLSAGNTIYF. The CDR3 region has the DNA TGTGCCTCGGGGGGGGGAGCAGGCTTATCGGCTGGAAACACCATATATTTT.

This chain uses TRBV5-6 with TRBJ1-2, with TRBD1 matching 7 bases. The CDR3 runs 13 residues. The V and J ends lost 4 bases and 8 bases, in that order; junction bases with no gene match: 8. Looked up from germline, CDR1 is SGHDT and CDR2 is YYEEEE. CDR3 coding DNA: TGTGCCAGCAGCCATGGTTCAGGGGGAGGCTACACCTTC. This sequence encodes CASSHGSGGGYTF.

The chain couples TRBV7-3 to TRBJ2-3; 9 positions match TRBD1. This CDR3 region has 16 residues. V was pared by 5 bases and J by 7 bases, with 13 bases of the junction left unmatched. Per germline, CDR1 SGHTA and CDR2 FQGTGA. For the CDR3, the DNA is TGTGCCAGCAGCCTCACCGGGACAGGGACATCTCATACGCAGTATTTT. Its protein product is CASSLTGTGTSHTQYF.

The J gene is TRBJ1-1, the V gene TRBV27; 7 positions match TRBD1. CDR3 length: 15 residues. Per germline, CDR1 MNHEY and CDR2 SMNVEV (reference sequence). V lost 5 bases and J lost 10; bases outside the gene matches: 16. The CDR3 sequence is CASSPRIGTALLAFF. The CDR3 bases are TGTGCCAGCAGTCCCCGGATCGGGACAGCGCTTTTAGCTTTCTTT.

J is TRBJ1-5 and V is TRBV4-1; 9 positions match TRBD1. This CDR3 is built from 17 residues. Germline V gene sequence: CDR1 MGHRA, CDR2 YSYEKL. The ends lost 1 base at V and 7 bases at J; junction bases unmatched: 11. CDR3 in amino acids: CASSQGLPGGTGQPQHF. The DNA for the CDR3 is TGCGCCAGCAGCCAAGGGTTGCCTGGGGGGACAGGGCAGCCCCAGCATTTT.